One and the same sample provided the 2 T cell receptor beta chains below, sequenced in a study of identical twins. One entry per CDR3 protein results from TCRdb running MiXCR on the 5' RACE reads. The table lists about 890,000 distinct CDR3 sequences, over 9% of them singletons, with under 2% in the top ten. This sample also appeared in a second study, on yellow fever vaccine responses in identical twins.

Sample: PBMCs. These receptor sequences come from a woman between 18 and 30 years old in good health.

In this sample, this clonotype turned up a few times. The chain carries TRBV6-2 or TRBV6-3 and TRBJ2-1; 10 bases map to TRBD2. Germline V CDR1 and CDR2: MNHEY, SVGEGT. The CDR3 has 16 amino acids. The trim removed 5 bases at V and 9 bases at J, leaving 13 bases unmatched. The CDR3 loop is CASSPFSGGPEREQFF. DNA of the CDR3: TGTGCCAGCAGTCCCTTTAGCGGGGGGCCTGAGCGTGAGCAGTTCTTC.

The J gene is TRBJ2-2, the V gene TRBV3-1, with 7 bases matching TRBD1. CDR3 size: 17 residues. V was pared by 10 bases and J by 0 bases, with 14 bases of the junction left unmatched. Germline loops: CDR1 LGHDT, CDR2 YNNKEL (reference sequence). The DNA of the CDR3 is TGTGCCACCTCCCAGGGGACAGCCCAAGCGAACACCGGGGAGCTGTTTTTT. This gives the protein CATSQGTAQANTGELFF.